The 4 T cell receptor beta chains presented below share a single source sample, sequenced in a study of blood T cell repertoires in COVID-19. The method was immunoSEQ multiplex PCR; TCRdb's version includes in-frame clones alone and lacks a portion of them. The table shows 350,000 to 400,000 clones, with roughly 90% occurring only once. Specimen: PBMCs or T cells enriched from blood (not recorded which). Every receptor here comes from a woman aged 40 to 55 who had been exposed to COVID-19.

This clone was recorded only once. The chain has TRBV2 and TRBJ1-6; no definite D call. This CDR3 has 12 amino acids. V dropped 6 bases and J dropped 4 bases, with 4 bases sitting between them. Per the germline V gene, CDR1 is SNHLY and CDR2 is FYNNEI. The CDR3 here is CASSVYNSPLHF. CDR3 nucleotide sequence: TGTGCCAGCAGCGTTTATAATTCACCCCTCCACTTT.

This chain links TRBV9 with TRBJ2-7, with a possible D match to TRBD1 (7 bases). The CDR3 runs to 16 residues. CDR1 and CDR2 from the germline V gene are SGDLS and YYNGEE. Trimming pared 0 bases from V and 3 bases from J, leaving 16 bases between. CDR3: CASSVGPGDSYYEQYF. For the CDR3, the DNA is TGTGCCAGCAGCGTAGGTCCGGGGGACAGTTACTACGAGCAGTACTTC.

The J gene is TRBJ2-7, the V gene TRBV20-1; D is perhaps TRBD2 (6 bases). The CDR3 consists of 13 residues. Between the trimmed V and J ends, which lost 8 bases and 2 bases, there was a span of 16 bases. The germline CDR1 and CDR2 sequences are DFQATT and SNEGSKA (reference sequence). The CDR3 sequence is CSPSVPGAYEQYF. The DNA of the CDR3 is TGCAGTCCGAGTGTCCCGGGGGCCTACGAGCAGTACTTC.

V is TRBV30 and J is TRBJ1-3, with D maybe TRBD1 (5 bases). Germline-derived CDR1 and CDR2 are GTSNPN and SVGIG (reference sequence). The ends were cut back, 2 bases at V and 4 bases at J, with 18 bases in the middle. The CDR3 consists of 16 residues. The CDR3 reads CAWSSIGTAGGNTIYF. The DNA for the CDR3 is TGTGCCTGGAGTTCGATCGGGACTGCGGGAGGAAACACCATATATTTT.